The 32 T cell receptor beta chains listed next were all sequenced from one sample in a study of blood T cell repertoires in COVID-19. Data came from immunoSEQ multiplex PCR; TCRdb stores just in-frame clones and leaves some out. This table has under 250,000 clones, roughly 91% appearing once. The material sequenced was PBMCs or T cells enriched from blood (not recorded which). Every receptor here comes from a woman aged 25 to 39 with acute COVID-19.

The chain employs TRBV18 and TRBJ1-1; 10 bases are a match to TRBD1. Germline trimming cut 3 bases from V and 5 bases from J; bases unmatched to any gene: 9. Germline CDR1 KGHSH, CDR2 LQKENI. The CDR3 consists of 16 residues. CDR3 coding DNA: TGTGCCAGCTCACCGGGGGACAGGGGCCGATATACTGAAGCTTTCTTT. It encodes CASSPGDRGRYTEAFF.

The genes are TRBV7-2 and TRBJ2-1; 7 bases line up with TRBD1. Germline V gene data show CDR1 as SGHTA and CDR2 as FQGNSA. With 2 bases clipped from V and 7 bases from J, the junction kept 11 bases outside the gene matches. CDR3 length equals 16 residues. CDR3 sequence (DNA): TGTGCCAGCAGCTTATTCACAGGGGCTTCCTTGAATGAGCAGTTCTTC. It codes for CASSLFTGASLNEQFF.

This clone was found once. This CDR3 is CASSSFSYEQYF. The CDR3 DNA follows: TGTGCCAGCAGCTCCTTCAGTTACGAGCAGTACTTC. The J gene is TRBJ2-7, the V gene TRBV5-6, with no clear D. Germline loops: CDR1 SGHDT, CDR2 YYEEEE. Trimming removed 3 bases from V and 4 bases from J, with 8 bases in between. This CDR3 region has 12 residues.

The chain uses TRBV15 and TRBJ2-5; 7 bases are shared with TRBD2. V was pared by 0 bases and J by 2 bases, with 6 bases of the junction left unmatched. Germline V CDR1 and CDR2: LNHNV, YYDKDF (reference sequence). CDR3 length: 16 residues. This CDR3 reads CATSRDRMGGQETQYF. In DNA, the CDR3 is TGTGCCACCAGCAGAGATAGGATGGGAGGGCAAGAGACCCAGTACTTC. Together with reference TRBV15 and TRBJ2-5, the CDR3 gives the full variable domain: DAMVIQNPRYQVTQFGKPVTLSCSQTLNHNVMYWYQQKSSQAPKLLFHYYDKDFNNEADTPDNFQSRRPNTSFCFLDIRSPGLGDTAMYLCATSRDRMGGQETQYFGPGTRLLVL.

CDR3 DNA sequence: TGCGCCAGCAGCCAAGATCCTCGGGTAGCGGGCGGGGATTTGGCCCAGTACTTC. Protein: CASSQDPRVAGGDLAQYF. J is TRBJ2-5 and V is TRBV4-3, with TRBD2 identical over 7 bases. Trimming at V came to 0 bases and at J to 9 bases, leaving 19 bases not matched to a gene. This CDR3 has 18 residues. Looked up from germline, CDR1 is LGHNA and CDR2 is YSLEER.

This chain uses TRBV11-2 with TRBJ2-7; unclear D gene. Germline V lookup: CDR1 SGHAT, CDR2 FQNNGV. The CDR3 consists of 12 residues. V was trimmed by 0 bases and J by 3 bases, leaving 3 bases between them. CDR3 sequence reads: CASSLDGYEQYF. As DNA, the CDR3 is TGTGCCAGCAGCTTAGACGGCTACGAGCAGTACTTC.

The rearrangement joins TRBV7-3 to TRBJ1-1; TRBD1 matches 7 bases. CDR3 length: 15 amino acids. V shed 0 bases, J shed 11 bases, and the junction held 12 bases outside the gene matches. Germline V gene sequence: CDR1 SGHTA, CDR2 FQGTGA. Here the CDR3 reads CASSLTGGEGAQAFF. CDR3 DNA sequence: TGTGCCAGCAGCTTAACTGGGGGCGAGGGGGCTCAGGCTTTCTTT.

The J gene is TRBJ2-7, the V gene TRBV19; 7 positions agree with TRBD1. The CDR3 runs to 11 residues. Germline V lookup: CDR1 LNHDA, CDR2 SQIVND (reference sequence). V dropped 6 bases and J dropped 4; count of bases not matched to a gene: 0. CDR3 bases: TGTGCCAGTAGGGACAGGTACGAGCAGTACTTC. Translating it yields CASRDRYEQYF.

V gene TRBV24-1 combines with J gene TRBJ2-3; 7 bases are shared with TRBD2. The CDR3 is 16 residues long. The germline V gene has CDR1 KGHDR and CDR2 SFDVKD. J lost 2 bases, V lost 5 bases, and 9 bases had no gene match. This CDR3 reads CATSGSTRGNTDTQYF. CDR3 bases: TGTGCCACCAGTGGGTCGACGCGGGGGAACACAGATACGCAGTATTTT.

The chain uses TRBV7-8 and TRBJ2-5; 14 bases are a match to TRBD2. The CDR3 is 15 residues long. V was clipped by 8 bases and J by 5 bases; unmatched bases: 7. Germline V lookup: CDR1 SGHVS, CDR2 FQNEAQ. The CDR3: CASSGTSGGGETQYF. CDR3 coding DNA: TGTGCCAGCTCCGGGACTAGCGGGGGCGGGGAGACCCAGTACTTC.

The chain joins TRBV2 to TRBJ1-1, with D hard to call. V lost 3 bases, J lost 4 bases, and 9 bases lay in between. From germline, CDR1 is SNHLY and CDR2 FYNNEI. The CDR3 has 13 amino acids. CDR3 loop: CASSDKTATEAFF. In DNA form, the CDR3 reads TGTGCCAGCAGTGATAAAACAGCCACTGAAGCTTTCTTT.

The chain joins TRBV24-1 to TRBJ2-5; 8 bases align to TRBD2. The CDR3 spans 13 residues. Germline V gene lookup returns CDR1 KGHDR and CDR2 SFDVKD. V dropped 10 bases and J dropped 5; count of bases not matched to a gene: 8. The CDR3 sequence is CATGPGGTETQYF. The CDR3, as DNA: TGTGCCACGGGGCCGGGGGGGACCGAGACCCAGTACTTC.

The J gene is TRBJ1-3, the V gene TRBV5-5, with 7 bases lining up with TRBD1. V lost 4 bases to trimming and J lost 6 bases; unmatched junction nucleotides: 7. The CDR3 loop spans 14 amino acids. CDR1 and CDR2 from the germline V gene are SGHKS and YYEKEE (reference sequence). The CDR3, as DNA: TGTGCCAGCAGCAATCAGGGACAGCAAAACACCATATATTTT. As protein: CASSNQGQQNTIYF. Full variable domain (remainder filled in from reference TRBV5-5 and TRBJ1-3): DAGVTQSPTHLIKTRGQQVTLRCSPISGHKSVSWYQQVLGQGPQFIFQYYEKEERGRGNFPDRFSARQFPNYSSELNVNALLLGDSALYLCASSNQGQQNTIYFGEGSWLTVV.

The CDR3, as DNA: TGTGCCAGCAGTTCGCCCGGGACAGAAAATGGCTACACCTTC. The encoded protein is CASSSPGTENGYTF. The V and J genes are TRBV28 and TRBJ1-2, with TRBD1 matching 7 bases. With 4 bases clipped from V and 6 bases from J, the junction kept 8 bases outside the gene matches. The CDR3 contains 14 residues. Germline loops: CDR1 MDHEN, CDR2 SYDVKM.

The chain recombines TRBV6-1 with TRBJ1-4, with 7 bases identical to TRBD1. Germline CDR1 reads MNHNS; CDR2 reads SASEGT. This CDR3 comprises 15 residues. V lost 3 bases to trimming and J lost 5 bases; unmatched junction nucleotides: 6. CDR3 sequence: CASSELDRANEKLFF. CDR3 in DNA: TGTGCCAGCAGTGAGCTAGACAGGGCGAATGAAAAACTGTTTTTT.

V gene TRBV6-5 combines with J gene TRBJ1-5, with TRBD1 matching 9 bases. V trimming: 3 bases; J trimming: 7 bases; junction bases outside the gene matches: 7. There are 15 residues in the CDR3. Germline V gives CDR1 MNHEY, CDR2 SVGAGI. For the CDR3, the DNA is TGTGCCAGCAGTTATTCCACAGGGGGCGGGCAGCCCCAGCATTTT. The encoded protein is CASSYSTGGGQPQHF.

This clone was counted a few times. The chain joins TRBV29-1 to TRBJ2-7; unclear D gene. V lost 3 bases and J lost 3, with 12 bases in between. There are 13 residues in the CDR3. Germline V lookup: CDR1 SQVTM, CDR2 ANQGSEA. The CDR3 nucleotides are TGCAGCGTTGATTCCGAAGTCGGCTACGAGCAGTACTTC. This codes for CSVDSEVGYEQYF.

As for this clone: Additional DNA sequences in this sample encode the identical CDR3. The rearrangement links TRBV5-1 to TRBJ2-1; D is unresolved. V was pared by 3 bases and J by 3 bases, with 4 bases between. Germline CDR1 and CDR2: SGHRS and YFSETQ. The CDR3 spans 12 residues. The CDR3 sequence is CASSSGYNEQFF. CDR3 coding DNA: TGCGCCAGCAGCTCGGGCTACAATGAGCAGTTCTTC.

This clone was counted once. This chain connects TRBV19 to TRBJ1-1; TRBD1 is a possible D gene (5 bases). The CDR3 totals 13 residues. Trimming took 6 bases from V and 4 from J, leaving 12 bases between them. Looked up from germline, CDR1 is LNHDA and CDR2 is SQIVND (reference sequence). The CDR3 loop is CASSPVGGTEAFF. In DNA form, the CDR3 reads TGTGCCAGTAGCCCAGTGGGGGGCACTGAAGCTTTCTTT. The whole variable domain, remainder taken from reference TRBV19 and TRBJ1-1, is DGGITQSPKYLFRKEGQNVTLSCEQNLNHDAMYWYRQDPGQGLRLIYYSQIVNDFQKGDIAEGYSVSREKKESFPLTVTSAQKNPTAFYLCASSPVGGTEAFFGQGTRLTVV.

The chain couples TRBV15 to TRBJ2-3, with TRBD1 matching over 9 bases. The germline V gene has CDR1 LNHNV and CDR2 YYDKDF (reference sequence). There are 13 residues in the CDR3. Trimming removed 1 base from V and 11 bases from J; junction bases left unmatched: 4. The CDR3 bases are TGTGCCACCAGCAGAGGGACAGGGGATCAGCAGTATTTT. It encodes CATSRGTGDQQYF.

This sequence joins TRBV7-8 and TRBJ1-5; TRBD1 matches 11 bases. The CDR3 is 16 amino acids. V was clipped by 5 bases and J by 7 bases; unmatched bases: 10. CDR1 and CDR2 from the germline V gene are SGHVS and FQNEAQ. CDR3 coding DNA: TGTGCCAGCAGCGAAGCCGGGACAGGGGGACGACAGCCCCAGCATTTT. Residues: CASSEAGTGGRQPQHF.

The chain is built from TRBV7-2 and TRBJ1-1, with 11 positions matching TRBD1. This CDR3 has 15 residues. Unmatched junction bases numbered 6, after V lost 2 bases and J lost 7 bases. Germline V gene lookup returns CDR1 SGHTA and CDR2 FQGNSA. CDR3 in amino acids: CASSLSRTGGLEAFF. The CDR3 DNA is TGTGCCAGCAGCTTATCCCGGACAGGGGGCCTTGAAGCTTTCTTT.

V usage is TRBV9 and J usage is TRBJ2-1; 9 nucleotides agree with TRBD2. Germline CDR1 reads SGDLS; CDR2 reads YYNGEE. V dropped 6 bases and J dropped 1; count of bases not matched to a gene: 11. The length of the CDR3 is 17 residues. CDR3 sequence reads: CASNIAGEGSSYNEQFF. CDR3 bases: TGTGCCAGCAACATAGCGGGGGAGGGGTCTTCCTACAATGAGCAGTTCTTC.

This sequence joins TRBV5-1 and TRBJ1-2; 8 nucleotides match TRBD1. Trimming removed 2 bases from V and 4 bases from J; junction bases left unmatched: 4. CDR3 length: 14 residues. Germline V lookup: CDR1 SGHRS, CDR2 YFSETQ. CDR3 sequence reads: CASSLPGGAYGYTF. Here the CDR3 DNA reads TGCGCCAGCAGCTTACCAGGGGGCGCCTATGGCTACACCTTC.

The genes are TRBV18 and TRBJ2-1; 12 bases match TRBD2. The CDR3 has 17 amino acids. Looked up from germline, CDR1 is KGHSH and CDR2 is LQKENI. V lost 3 bases and J lost 6; bases outside the gene matches: 9. The CDR3 region is CASSPIELAGGPNEQFF. Written as DNA, the CDR3 is TGTGCCAGCTCACCGATTGAACTAGCGGGGGGCCCCAATGAGCAGTTCTTC.

This chain uses TRBV27 with TRBJ2-1, with 7 bases matching TRBD2. V lost 5 bases and J lost 0; bases outside the gene matches: 13. The CDR3 sequence is 18 residues long. Per the germline V gene, CDR1 is MNHEY and CDR2 is SMNVEV (reference sequence). The CDR3 protein is CASSPLWGGPSSYNEQFF. For the CDR3, the DNA is TGTGCCAGCAGTCCCTTGTGGGGGGGTCCGAGCTCCTACAATGAGCAGTTCTTC.

The gene calls are TRBV2 and TRBJ2-1, with D possibly TRBD2 on 6 matching bases. Trimming removed 7 bases at V and 2 bases at J, with 27 bases between. From germline, CDR1 is SNHLY and CDR2 FYNNEI. The CDR3 is 19 amino acids. CDR3 bases: TGTGCCAGCACCTCGGGGCCAGGGCGGGGTTCTGGTACCTACAATGAGCAGTTCTTC. Residues: CASTSGPGRGSGTYNEQFF.

The chain combines TRBV4-3 with TRBJ1-6, with unresolved D. CDR3 size: 14 residues. Trimming removed 1 base from V and 7 bases from J, with 8 bases in between. Looked up from germline, CDR1 is LGHNA and CDR2 is YSLEER. CDR3 sequence: CASSQGTGNSPLHF. DNA of the CDR3: TGCGCCAGCAGCCAAGGGACGGGAAATTCACCCCTCCACTTT.

This clone was detected only a few times. The chain is built from TRBV20-1 and TRBJ2-5; D is undetermined. The germline V gene encodes CDR1 DFQATT and CDR2 SNEGSKA (reference sequence). The CDR3 runs 10 residues. The V gene lost 5 bases and the J gene lost 5 bases, with 6 bases spanning the gap. The CDR3 DNA sequence: TGCAGTGCTGGCCGTGAGACCCAGTACTTC. Translation: CSAGRETQYF.

This rearrangement joins TRBV27 to TRBJ1-5; the match to TRBD1 covers 11 bases. The trim removed 6 bases at V and 2 bases at J, leaving 3 bases unmatched. The CDR3 runs 15 residues. Germline CDR1 is MNHEY and CDR2 is SMNVEV (reference sequence). Written as DNA, the CDR3 is TGTGCCAGCAGGGGACAGGGGGATGGCAATCAGCCCCAGCATTTT. This codes for CASRGQGDGNQPQHF.

The chain couples TRBV6-2 or TRBV6-3 to TRBJ2-7, with D possibly matching TRBD1 (5 bases). The V end was cut by 2 bases, the J end by 2 bases, with 16 bases between. Germline loops: CDR1 MNHEY, CDR2 SVGEGT. CDR3 size: 16 residues. CDR3: CASSYPQVQGPYEQYF. DNA for the CDR3: TGTGCCAGCAGTTACCCCCAGGTGCAGGGTCCCTACGAGCAGTACTTC.

The chain recombines TRBV15 with TRBJ1-1; D possibly corresponds to TRBD1 (6 bases). The CDR3 contains 13 residues. The V end lost 9 bases, the J end lost 1 base, and 12 bases lay between the germline ends. CDR1 and CDR2 (germline): LNHNV, YYDKDF (reference sequence). The CDR3 DNA reads as TGTGCCACAACAGGGTCAGGGAACACTGAAGCTTTCTTT. Its translation: CATTGSGNTEAFF.